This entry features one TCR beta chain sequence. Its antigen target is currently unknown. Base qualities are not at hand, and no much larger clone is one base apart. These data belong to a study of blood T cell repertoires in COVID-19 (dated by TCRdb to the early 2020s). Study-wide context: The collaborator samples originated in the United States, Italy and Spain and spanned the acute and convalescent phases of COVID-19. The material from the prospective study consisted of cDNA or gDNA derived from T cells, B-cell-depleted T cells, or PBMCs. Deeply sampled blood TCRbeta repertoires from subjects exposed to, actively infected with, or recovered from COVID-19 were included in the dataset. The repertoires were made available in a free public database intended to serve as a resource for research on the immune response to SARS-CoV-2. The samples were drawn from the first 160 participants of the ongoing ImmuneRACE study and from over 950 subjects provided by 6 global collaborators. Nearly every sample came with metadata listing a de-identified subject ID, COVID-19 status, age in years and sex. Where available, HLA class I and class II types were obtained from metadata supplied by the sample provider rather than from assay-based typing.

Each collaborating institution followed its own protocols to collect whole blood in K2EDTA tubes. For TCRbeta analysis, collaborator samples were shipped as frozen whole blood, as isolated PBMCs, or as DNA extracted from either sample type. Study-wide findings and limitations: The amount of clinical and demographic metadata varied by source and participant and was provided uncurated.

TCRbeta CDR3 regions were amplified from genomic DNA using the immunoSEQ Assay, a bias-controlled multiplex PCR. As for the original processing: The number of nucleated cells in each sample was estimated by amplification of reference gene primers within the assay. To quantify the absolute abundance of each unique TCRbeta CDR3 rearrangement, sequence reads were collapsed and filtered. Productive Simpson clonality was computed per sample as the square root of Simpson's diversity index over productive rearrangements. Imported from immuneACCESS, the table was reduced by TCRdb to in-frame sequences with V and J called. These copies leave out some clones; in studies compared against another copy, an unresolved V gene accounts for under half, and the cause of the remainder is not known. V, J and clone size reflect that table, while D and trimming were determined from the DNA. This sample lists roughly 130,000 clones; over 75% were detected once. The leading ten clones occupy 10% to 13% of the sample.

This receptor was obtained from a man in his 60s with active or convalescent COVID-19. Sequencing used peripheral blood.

The CDR3 amino acid sequence is: CASSPGQGDFYEQYF. The DNA reads TGTGCCAGCAGCCCCGGACAGGGGGACTTCTACGAGCAGTACTTC. The rearrangement joined TRBV9 to TRBJ2-7, with 10 middle bases fitting TRBD1. The V end gives up 4 bases and the J end 3 bases, leaving 7 bases in the junction not matched to a gene. CDR1 and CDR2 are read off the germline V gene as SGDLS and YYNGEE. From its cysteine to its phenylalanine, the CDR3 spans 15 amino acids. Solely the CDR3 DNA is kept, with 45 bases framed from the first base.